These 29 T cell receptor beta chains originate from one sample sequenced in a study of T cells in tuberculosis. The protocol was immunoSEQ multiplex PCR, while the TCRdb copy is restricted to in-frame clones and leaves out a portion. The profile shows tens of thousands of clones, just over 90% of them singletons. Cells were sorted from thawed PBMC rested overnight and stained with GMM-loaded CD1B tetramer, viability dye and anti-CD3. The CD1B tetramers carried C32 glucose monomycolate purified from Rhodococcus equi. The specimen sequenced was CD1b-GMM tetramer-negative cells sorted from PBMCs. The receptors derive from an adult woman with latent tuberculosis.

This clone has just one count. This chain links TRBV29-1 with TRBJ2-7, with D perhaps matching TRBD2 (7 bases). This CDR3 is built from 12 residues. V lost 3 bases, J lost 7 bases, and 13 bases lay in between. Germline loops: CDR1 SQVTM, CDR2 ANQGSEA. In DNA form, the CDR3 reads TGCAGCGTTGAGGGGGGGGCGGCGGAGCAGTACTTC. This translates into CSVEGGAAEQYF.

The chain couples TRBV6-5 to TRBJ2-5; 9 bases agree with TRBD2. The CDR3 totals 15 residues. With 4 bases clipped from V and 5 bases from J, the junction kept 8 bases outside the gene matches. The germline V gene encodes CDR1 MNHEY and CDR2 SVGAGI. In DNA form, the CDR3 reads TGTGCCAGCAGTTCCGGCGGGGGGGCCTGGGAGACCCAGTACTTC. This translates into CASSSGGGAWETQYF.

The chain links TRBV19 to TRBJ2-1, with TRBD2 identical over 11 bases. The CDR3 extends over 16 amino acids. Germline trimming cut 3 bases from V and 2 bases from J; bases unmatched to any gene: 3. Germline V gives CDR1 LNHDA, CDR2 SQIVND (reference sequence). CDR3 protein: CASSMSSGGTYNEQFF. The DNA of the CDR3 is TGTGCCAGTAGTATGTCTAGCGGGGGGACCTACAATGAGCAGTTCTTC.

The CDR3 DNA reads TGTGCCAGCAGCCCCCCCCTACAGGGGGCGGACACTGAAGCTTTCTTT. Amino acid sequence: CASSPPLQGADTEAFF. The rearrangement links TRBV7-9 to TRBJ1-1, with 9 bases matching TRBD1. This CDR3 contains 16 residues. The junction had 10 bases not matched to a gene; V was cut back by 5 bases and J by 3 bases. CDR1 SEHNR and CDR2 FQNEAQ come from the germline V gene (reference sequence).

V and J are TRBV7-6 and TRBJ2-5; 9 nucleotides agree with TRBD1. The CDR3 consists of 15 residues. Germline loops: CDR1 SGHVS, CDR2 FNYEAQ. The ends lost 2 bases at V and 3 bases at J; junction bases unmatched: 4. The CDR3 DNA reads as TGTGCCAGCAGCTTATACTGGGACAGGGAAGAGACCCAGTACTTC. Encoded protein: CASSLYWDREETQYF.

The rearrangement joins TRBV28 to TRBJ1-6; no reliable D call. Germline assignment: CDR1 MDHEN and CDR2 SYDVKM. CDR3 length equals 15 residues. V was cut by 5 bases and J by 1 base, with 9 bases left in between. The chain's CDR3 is CASSQTGSYNSPLHF. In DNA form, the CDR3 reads TGTGCCAGCAGTCAAACGGGATCCTATAATTCACCCCTCCACTTT.

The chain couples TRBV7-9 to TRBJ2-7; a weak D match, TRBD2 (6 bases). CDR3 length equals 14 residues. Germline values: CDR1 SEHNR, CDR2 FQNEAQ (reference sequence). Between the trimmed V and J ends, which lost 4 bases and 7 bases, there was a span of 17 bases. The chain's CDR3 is CASSYTWGDNEQYF. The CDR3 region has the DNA TGTGCCAGCAGCTACACCTGGGGGGATAATGAGCAGTACTTC.

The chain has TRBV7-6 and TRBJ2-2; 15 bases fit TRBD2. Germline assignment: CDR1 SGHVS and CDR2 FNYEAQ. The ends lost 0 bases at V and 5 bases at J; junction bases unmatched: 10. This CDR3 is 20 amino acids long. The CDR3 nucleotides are TGTGCCAGCAGCTTAGCCTGGACTAGCGGGGGGGCCTCAGGGACCGGGGAGCTGTTTTTT. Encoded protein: CASSLAWTSGGASGTGELFF.

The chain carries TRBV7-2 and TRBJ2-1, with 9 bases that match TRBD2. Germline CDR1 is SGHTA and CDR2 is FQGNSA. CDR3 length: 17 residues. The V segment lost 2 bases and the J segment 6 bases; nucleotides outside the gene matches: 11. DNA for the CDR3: TGTGCCAGCAGCTTAAATAGTATGCGGGGGGGCTTCAATGAGCAGTTCTTC. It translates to CASSLNSMRGGFNEQFF.

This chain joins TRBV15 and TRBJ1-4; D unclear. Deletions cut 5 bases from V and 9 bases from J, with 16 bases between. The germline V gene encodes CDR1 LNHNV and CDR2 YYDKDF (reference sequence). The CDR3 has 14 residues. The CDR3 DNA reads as TGTGCCACCAGCTTCGGAGGGAGTAGTAAAAAACTGTTTTTT. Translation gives CATSFGGSSKKLFF.

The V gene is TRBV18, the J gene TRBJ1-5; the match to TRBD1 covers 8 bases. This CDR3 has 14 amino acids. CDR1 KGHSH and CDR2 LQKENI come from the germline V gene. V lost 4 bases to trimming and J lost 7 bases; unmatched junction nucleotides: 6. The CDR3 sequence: CASSQDRGGQPQHF. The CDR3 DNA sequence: TGTGCCAGCTCACAAGACAGGGGAGGGCAGCCCCAGCATTTT. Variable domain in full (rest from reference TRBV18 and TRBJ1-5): NAGVMQNPRHLVRRRGQEARLRCSPMKGHSHVYWYRQLPEEGLKFMVYLQKENIIDESGMPKERFSAEFPKEGPSILRIQQVVRGDSAAYFCASSQDRGGQPQHFGDGTRLSIL.

The CDR3 DNA is TGTGCCAGCAGCTTAGGGGCGGGGGGGCACACAGATACGCAGTATTTT. Translating it yields CASSLGAGGHTDTQYF. This chain joins TRBV7-9 and TRBJ2-3, with 9 bases matching TRBD2. CDR3 size: 16 residues. The V and J ends lost 1 base and 2 bases, in that order; junction bases with no gene match: 4. The germline CDR1 and CDR2 sequences are SEHNR and FQNEAQ (reference sequence). Looking up the rest from reference TRBV7-9 and TRBJ2-3 gives the full variable domain: DTGVSQNPRHKITKRGQNVTFRCDPISEHNRLYWYRQTLGQGPEFLTYFQNEAQLEKSRLLSDRFSAERPKGSFSTLEIQRTEQGDSAMYLCASSLGAGGHTDTQYFGPGTRLTVL.

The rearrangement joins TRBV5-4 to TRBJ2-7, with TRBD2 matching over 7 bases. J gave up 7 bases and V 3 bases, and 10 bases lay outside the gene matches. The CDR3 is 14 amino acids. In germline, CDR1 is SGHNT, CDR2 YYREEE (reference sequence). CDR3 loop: CASSYLGGAGEQYF. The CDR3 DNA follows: TGTGCCAGCAGCTACCTGGGGGGAGCGGGGGAGCAGTACTTC.

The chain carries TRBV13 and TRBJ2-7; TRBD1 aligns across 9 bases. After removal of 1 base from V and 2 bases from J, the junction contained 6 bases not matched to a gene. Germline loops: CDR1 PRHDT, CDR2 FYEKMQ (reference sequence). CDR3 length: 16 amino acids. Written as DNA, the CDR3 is TGTGCCAGCAGCTTAGCCCTTGGACAGGGGACCTACGAGCAGTACTTC. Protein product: CASSLALGQGTYEQYF.

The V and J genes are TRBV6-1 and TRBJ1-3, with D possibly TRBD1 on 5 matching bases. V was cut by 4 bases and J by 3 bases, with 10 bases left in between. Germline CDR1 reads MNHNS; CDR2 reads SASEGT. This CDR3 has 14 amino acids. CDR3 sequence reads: CASSAVGGGNTIYF. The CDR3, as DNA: TGTGCCAGCAGTGCCGTGGGGGGTGGAAACACCATATATTTT.

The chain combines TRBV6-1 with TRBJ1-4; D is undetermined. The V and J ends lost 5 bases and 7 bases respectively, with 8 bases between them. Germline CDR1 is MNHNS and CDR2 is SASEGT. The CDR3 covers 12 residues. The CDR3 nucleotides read TGTGCCAGCAGTCTCGTCCTTGAAAAACTGTTTTTT. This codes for CASSLVLEKLFF.

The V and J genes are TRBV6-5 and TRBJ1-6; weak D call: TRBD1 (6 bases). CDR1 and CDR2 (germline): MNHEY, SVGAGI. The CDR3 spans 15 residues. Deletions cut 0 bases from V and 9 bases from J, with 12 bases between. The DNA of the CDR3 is TGTGCCAGCAGTTACTCTTCAGGGGTGAGTTCACCCCTCCACTTT. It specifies CASSYSSGVSSPLHF.

Here the CDR3 reads CSAFHAETQYF. The CDR3 region has the DNA TGCAGTGCCTTCCACGCGGAGACCCAGTACTTC. This sequence joins TRBV20-1 and TRBJ2-5; D ambiguous. CDR1 and CDR2 (germline): DFQATT, SNEGSKA (reference sequence). The CDR3 extends over 11 amino acids. Trimming took 6 bases from V and 5 from J, leaving 10 bases between them.

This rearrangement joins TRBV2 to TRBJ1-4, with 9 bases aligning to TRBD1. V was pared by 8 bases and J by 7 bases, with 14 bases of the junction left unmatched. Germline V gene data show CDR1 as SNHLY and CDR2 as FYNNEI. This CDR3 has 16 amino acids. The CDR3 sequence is CASVEGQGGRGEKLFF. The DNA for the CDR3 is TGTGCCAGCGTGGAGGGACAGGGAGGGAGGGGTGAAAAACTGTTTTTT. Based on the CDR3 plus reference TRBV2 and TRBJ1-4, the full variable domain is EPEVTQTPSHQVTQMGQEVILRCVPISNHLYFYWYRQILGQKVEFLVSFYNNEISEKSEIFDDQFSVERPDGSNFTLKIRSTKLEDSAMYFCASVEGQGGRGEKLFFGSGTQLSVL.

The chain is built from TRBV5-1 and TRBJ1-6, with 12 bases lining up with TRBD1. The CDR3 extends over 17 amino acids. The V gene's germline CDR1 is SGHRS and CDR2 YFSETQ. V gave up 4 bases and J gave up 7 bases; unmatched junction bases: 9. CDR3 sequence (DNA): TGCGCCAGCAGCCCTGGGACAGGGGGCGCCTCCAATTCACCCCTCCACTTT. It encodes CASSPGTGGASNSPLHF.

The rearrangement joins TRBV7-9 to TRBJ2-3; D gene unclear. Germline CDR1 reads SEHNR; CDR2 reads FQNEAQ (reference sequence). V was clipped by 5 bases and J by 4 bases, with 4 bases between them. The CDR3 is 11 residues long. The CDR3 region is CASSQSDTQYF. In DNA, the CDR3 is TGTGCCAGCAGCCAATCAGATACGCAGTATTTT.

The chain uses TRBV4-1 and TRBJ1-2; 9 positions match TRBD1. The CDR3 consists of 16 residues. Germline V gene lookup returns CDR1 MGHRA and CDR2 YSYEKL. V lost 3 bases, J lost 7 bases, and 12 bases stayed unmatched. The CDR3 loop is CASSQTSGTGSFGYTF. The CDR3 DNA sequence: TGCGCCAGCAGCCAGACTTCCGGGACAGGGAGTTTTGGCTACACCTTC.

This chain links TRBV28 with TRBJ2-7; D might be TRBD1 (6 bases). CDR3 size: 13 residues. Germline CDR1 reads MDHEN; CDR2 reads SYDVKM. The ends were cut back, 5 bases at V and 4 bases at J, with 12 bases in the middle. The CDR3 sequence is CASSPPQGYEQYV. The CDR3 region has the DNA TGTGCCAGCAGTCCTCCCCAGGGGTACGAGCAGTACGTC.

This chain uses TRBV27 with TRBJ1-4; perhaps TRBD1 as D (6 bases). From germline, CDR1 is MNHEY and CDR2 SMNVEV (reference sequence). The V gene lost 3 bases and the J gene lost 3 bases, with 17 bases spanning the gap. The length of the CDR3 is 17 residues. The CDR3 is CASSFARMGAPNEKLFF. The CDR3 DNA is TGTGCCAGCAGTTTTGCCCGCATGGGGGCCCCTAATGAAAAACTGTTTTTT.

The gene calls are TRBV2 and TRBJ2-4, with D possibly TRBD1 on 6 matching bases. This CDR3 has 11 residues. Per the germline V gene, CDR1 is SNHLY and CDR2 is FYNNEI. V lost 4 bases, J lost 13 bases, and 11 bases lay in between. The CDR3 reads CASSAGQSQYF. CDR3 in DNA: TGTGCCAGCAGTGCCGGACAGTCACAGTACTTC.

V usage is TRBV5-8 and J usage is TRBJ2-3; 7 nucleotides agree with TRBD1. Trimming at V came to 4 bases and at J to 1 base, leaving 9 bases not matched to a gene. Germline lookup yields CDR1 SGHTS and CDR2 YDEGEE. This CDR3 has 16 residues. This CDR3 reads CASSPRVQGGTDTQYF. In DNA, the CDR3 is TGTGCCAGCAGCCCCCGGGTGCAGGGGGGCACAGATACGCAGTATTTT.

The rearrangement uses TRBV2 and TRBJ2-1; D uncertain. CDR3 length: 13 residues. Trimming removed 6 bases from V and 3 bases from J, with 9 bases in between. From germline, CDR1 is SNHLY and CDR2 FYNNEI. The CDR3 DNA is TGTGCCAGCAGCCCTGACAACTACAATGAGCAGTTCTTC. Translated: CASSPDNYNEQFF.

CDR3 DNA sequence: TGTGCCATCAAAGGTAGCGGGGCGGCAGATACGCAGTATTTT. Protein: CAIKGSGAADTQYF. The V gene is TRBV19, the J gene TRBJ2-3; 8 bases are a match to TRBD2. This CDR3 contains 14 residues. The germline V gene encodes CDR1 LNHDA and CDR2 SQIVND (reference sequence). V was pared by 10 bases and J by 4 bases, with 10 bases of the junction left unmatched.

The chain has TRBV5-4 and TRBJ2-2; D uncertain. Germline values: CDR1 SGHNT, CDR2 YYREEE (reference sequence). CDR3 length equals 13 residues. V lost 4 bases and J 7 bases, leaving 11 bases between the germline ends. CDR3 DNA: TGTGCCAGCAGCCCGAACAGTGGCGGGGAGCTGTTTTTT. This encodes CASSPNSGGELFF.